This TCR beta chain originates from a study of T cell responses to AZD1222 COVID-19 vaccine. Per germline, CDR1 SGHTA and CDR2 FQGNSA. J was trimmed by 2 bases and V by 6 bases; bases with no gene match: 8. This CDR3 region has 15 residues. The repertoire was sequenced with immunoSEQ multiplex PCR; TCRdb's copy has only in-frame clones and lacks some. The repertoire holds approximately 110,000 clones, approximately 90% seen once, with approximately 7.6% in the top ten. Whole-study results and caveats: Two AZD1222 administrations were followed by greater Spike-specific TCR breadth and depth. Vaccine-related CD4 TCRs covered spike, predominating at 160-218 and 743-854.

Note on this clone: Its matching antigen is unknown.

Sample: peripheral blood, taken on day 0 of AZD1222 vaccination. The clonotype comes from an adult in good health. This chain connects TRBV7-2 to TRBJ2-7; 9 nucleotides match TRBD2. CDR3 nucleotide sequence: TGTGCCAGCAGACCGACTAGCGGCCGAGCCTACGAGCAGTACTTC. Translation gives CASRPTSGRAYEQYF.